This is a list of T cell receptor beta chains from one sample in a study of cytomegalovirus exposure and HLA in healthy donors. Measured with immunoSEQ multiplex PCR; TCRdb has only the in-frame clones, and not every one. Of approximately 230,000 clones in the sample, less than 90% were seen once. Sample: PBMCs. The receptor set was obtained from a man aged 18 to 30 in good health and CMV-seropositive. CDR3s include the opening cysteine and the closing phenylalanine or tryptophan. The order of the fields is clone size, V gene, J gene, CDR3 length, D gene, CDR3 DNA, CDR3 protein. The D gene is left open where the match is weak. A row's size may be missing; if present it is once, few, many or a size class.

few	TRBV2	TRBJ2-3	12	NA	TGTGCCAGCAAGATGGAAACAGATACGCAGTATTTT	CASKMETDTQYF
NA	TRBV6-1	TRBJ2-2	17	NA	TGTGCCAGCAGTGAAAGGGGCTCTGCGCGGGCCACCGGGGAGCTGTTTTTT	CASSERGSARATGELFF
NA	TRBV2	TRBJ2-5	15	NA	TGTGCCAGCACGATGAAAGGAGACTTACAAGAGACCCAGTACTTC	CASTMKGDLQETQYF
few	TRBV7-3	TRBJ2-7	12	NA	TGTGCCAGCAGCGATGAGGGCCACGAGCAGTACTTC	CASSDEGHEQYF
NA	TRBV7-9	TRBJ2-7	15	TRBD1	TGTGCCAGCAGCCTTGTGGACAGGGGTTTCTACGAGCAGTACTTC	CASSLVDRGFYEQYF
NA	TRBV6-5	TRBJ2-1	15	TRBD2	TGTGCCAGCAGTCCCACTAGCGGGAGTAGTGATGAGCAGTTCTTC	CASSPTSGSSDEQFF
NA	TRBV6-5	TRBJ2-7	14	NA	TGTGCCAGCAGCCCACAGGGCGCCTCCTACGAGCAGTACTTC	CASSPQGASYEQYF
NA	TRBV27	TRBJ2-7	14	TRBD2	TGTGCCAGCAGGGAGAGCGGGAGAGTGTACGAGCAGTACTTC	CASRESGRVYEQYF
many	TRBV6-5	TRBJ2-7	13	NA	TGTGCCAGCAGTTCCTCACTAGACTACGAGCAGTACTTC	CASSSSLDYEQYF
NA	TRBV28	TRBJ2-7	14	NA	TGTGCCAGCAGTCCCCCCAGCGGACTACGGGGGCAGTACTTC	CASSPPSGLRGQYF
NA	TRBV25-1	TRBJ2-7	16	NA	TGTGCCAGCAGTGATAAGTCCGGGGGCGTTCGGGCCGAGCAGTACTTC	CASSDKSGGVRAEQYF
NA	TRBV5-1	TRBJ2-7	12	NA	TGCGCCAGCAGTTGGGATTCCTACGAGCAGTACTTC	CASSWDSYEQYF
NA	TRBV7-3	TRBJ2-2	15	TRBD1	TGTGCCAGCAGCCAGACCCGGACAGGGACCGGGGAGCTGTTTTTT	CASSQTRTGTGELFF
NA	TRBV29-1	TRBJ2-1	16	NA	TGCAGCGTTGAACTGCTGCGGTCAGGCTCCTACAATGAGCAGTTCTTC	CSVELLRSGSYNEQFF
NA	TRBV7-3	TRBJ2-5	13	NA	TGTGCCAGCAGCCCGAGAATCCAAGAGACCCAGTACTTC	CASSPRIQETQYF
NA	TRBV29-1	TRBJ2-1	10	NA	TGCAGCGTTTGGCTTGGTGAGCAGTTCTTC	CSVWLGEQFF
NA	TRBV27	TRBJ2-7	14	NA	TGTGCCAGCAGGTTGGCAGGGTCTGACTACGAGCAGTACTTC	CASRLAGSDYEQYF
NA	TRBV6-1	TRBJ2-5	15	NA	TGTGCCAGCAGTGAGGGACCCACAAGTGGGAAGACCCAGTACTTC	CASSEGPTSGKTQYF
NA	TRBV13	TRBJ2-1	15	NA	TGTGCCAGCAGCCCGGAGTCCGGACAGCGGCGGGAGCAGTTCTTC	CASSPESGQRREQFF
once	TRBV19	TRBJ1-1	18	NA	TGTGCCAGTACTAACTCTGGAGGGTCGATGCCTTTGAACACTGAAGCTTTCTTT	CASTNSGGSMPLNTEAFF
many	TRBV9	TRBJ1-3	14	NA	TGTGCCAGCAGCGTAGGAAGCTCTGGAAACACCATATATTTT	CASSVGSSGNTIYF
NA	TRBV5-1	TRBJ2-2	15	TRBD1	TGCGCCAGCAGCCACCGGGACAGCGGCACCGGGGAGCTGTTTTTT	CASSHRDSGTGELFF
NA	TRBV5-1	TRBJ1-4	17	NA	TGCGCCAGCAGCTTTTGGGGCCCAGTCGCAACTAATGAAAAACTGTTTTTT	CASSFWGPVATNEKLFF
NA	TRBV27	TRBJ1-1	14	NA	TGTGCCAGCAGTATGCGGGGGGTGAACACTGAAGCTTTCTTT	CASSMRGVNTEAFF
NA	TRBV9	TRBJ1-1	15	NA	TGTGCCAGCAGCCCCCAGGTGATGGGATACGGTGAAGCTTTCTTT	CASSPQVMGYGEAFF
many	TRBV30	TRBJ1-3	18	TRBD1	TGTGCCTGGAGTGTAGAGGGCAGGGGGCGAGTCTCTGGAAACACCATATATTTT	CAWSVEGRGRVSGNTIYF
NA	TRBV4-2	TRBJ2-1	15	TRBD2	TGTGCCAGCACTCTTAGCGGGAGGACTTACAATGAGCAGTTCTTC	CASTLSGRTYNEQFF
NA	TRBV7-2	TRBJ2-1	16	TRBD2	TGTGCCAGCAGCCTAACTAGCGGATACTCCTACAATGAGCAGTTCTTC	CASSLTSGYSYNEQFF
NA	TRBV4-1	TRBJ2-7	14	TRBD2	TGCGCCAGCAGCCAAGGTGCGGGAGGCTACGAGCAGTACTTC	CASSQGAGGYEQYF
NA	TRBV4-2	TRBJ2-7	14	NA	TGTGCCAGCAGCCAAGATCCAGGGGCCTACGAGCAGTACTTC	CASSQDPGAYEQYF
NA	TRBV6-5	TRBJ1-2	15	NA	TGTGCCAGCAGCCCCTACACCGGGGTAAACTATGGCTACACCTTC	CASSPYTGVNYGYTF
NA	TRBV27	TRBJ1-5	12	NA	TGTGCCAGCAGTTCAGTCGGACAGCCCCAGCATTTT	CASSSVGQPQHF
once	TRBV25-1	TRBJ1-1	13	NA	TGTGCCAGCAGTAAAACAGGGAACACTGAAGCTTTCTTT	CASSKTGNTEAFF